This entry concerns a single T cell receptor (beta chain). The record originates from a study of blood T cell repertoires in COVID-19. The CDR3 consists of 13 residues. Per the germline V gene, CDR1 is MRHNA and CDR2 is SNTAGT. V lost 2 bases and J lost 5, with 10 bases in between. In the original analysis: For nucleated cells, counts were estimated from reference gene primer amplification. The method was immunoSEQ multiplex PCR; TCRdb's version includes in-frame clones alone and lacks a portion of them. That table gives V, J and clone size, and the DNA gave D and trimming. The top ten clones hold 3% to 4.5% of a sample with 250,000 or so clones, about 80% of them seen once. Participants came from fewer than 25 US areas, aged roughly 18 to 89 years. Participants reported their clinical history, and cohort assignment relied on those reports.

The TCR sequence derives from a woman aged 40 to 50 who had been exposed to COVID-19. The rearrangement joins TRBV6-4 to TRBJ2-7; D perhaps matches TRBD1 (6 bases). Sequences were obtained from PBMCs or T cells enriched from blood (not recorded which). CDR3 coding DNA: TGTGCCAGCAGTGACCGGGCAGGGGACGAGCAGTACTTC. Its translation is CASSDRAGDEQYF.